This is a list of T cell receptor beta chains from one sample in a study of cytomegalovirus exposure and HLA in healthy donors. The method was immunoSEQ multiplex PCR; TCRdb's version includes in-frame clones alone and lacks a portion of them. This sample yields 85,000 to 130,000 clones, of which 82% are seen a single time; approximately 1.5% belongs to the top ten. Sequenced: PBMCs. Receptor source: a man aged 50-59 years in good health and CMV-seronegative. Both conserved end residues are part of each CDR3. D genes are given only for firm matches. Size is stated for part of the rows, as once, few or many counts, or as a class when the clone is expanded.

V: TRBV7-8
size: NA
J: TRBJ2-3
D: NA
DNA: TGTGCCAGCAGCTCCGGTAGACTACCCGGTCTGTTCACAGATACGCAGTATTTT
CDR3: CASSSGRLPGLFTDTQYF

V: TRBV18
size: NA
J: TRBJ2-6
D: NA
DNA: TGTGCCAGCTCACCGCTAGGGACACGAAGCTCTGGGGCCAACGTCCTGACTTTC
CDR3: CASSPLGTRSSGANVLTF

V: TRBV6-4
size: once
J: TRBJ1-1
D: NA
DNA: TGTGCCAGCAGTGGCGAATTGAACACTGAAGCTTTCTTT
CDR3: CASSGELNTEAFF

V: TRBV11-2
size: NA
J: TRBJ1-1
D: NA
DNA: TGTGCCAGCAGCTTAGAGGCGAACACTGAAGCTTTCTTT
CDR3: CASSLEANTEAFF

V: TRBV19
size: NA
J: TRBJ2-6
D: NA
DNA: TGTGCCAGTAGTATACTATCGACATGGCGTGGGGCCAACGTCCTGACTTTC
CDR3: CASSILSTWRGANVLTF

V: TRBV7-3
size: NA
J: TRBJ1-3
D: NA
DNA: TGTGCCAGCAGCTCATCCCAGGGAAACACCATATATTTT
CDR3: CASSSSQGNTIYF

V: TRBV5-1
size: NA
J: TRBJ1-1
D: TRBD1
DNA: TGCGCCAGCAGCTTGTATGGAGGGCGCGGGACAGACACTGAAGCTTTCTTT
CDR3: CASSLYGGRGTDTEAFF

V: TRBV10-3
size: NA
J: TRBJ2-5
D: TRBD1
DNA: TGTGCCATCGCCCCCGACAGGGAAGAGACCCAGTACTTC
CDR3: CAIAPDREETQYF

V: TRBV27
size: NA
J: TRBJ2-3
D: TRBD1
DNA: TGTGCCAGCAGTTTTTCCGGGACAGGGGGCATAGATACGCAGTATTTT
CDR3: CASSFSGTGGIDTQYF

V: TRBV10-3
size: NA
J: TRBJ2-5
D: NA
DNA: TGTGCCATCAAGGGGGAGGGCCAAGAGACCCAGTACTTC
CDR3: CAIKGEGQETQYF

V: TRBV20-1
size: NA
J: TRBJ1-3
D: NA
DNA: TGCAGTGCCGTCGGGGGAAACGCCATATATTTT
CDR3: CSAVGGNAIYF

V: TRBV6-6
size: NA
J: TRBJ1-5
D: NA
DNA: TGTGCCAGCAGTTACGGAGGACAGAACAATCAGCCCCAGCATTTT
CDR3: CASSYGGQNNQPQHF

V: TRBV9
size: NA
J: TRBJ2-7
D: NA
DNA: TGTGCCAGCAGCGGCCCGACGACAGGCTCCTACGAGCAGTACTTC
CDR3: CASSGPTTGSYEQYF

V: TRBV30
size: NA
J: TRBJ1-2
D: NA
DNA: TGTGCCTGGAGTGCAGCCGGGTCTAGCGGGGGCTACACCTTC
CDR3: CAWSAAGSSGGYTF

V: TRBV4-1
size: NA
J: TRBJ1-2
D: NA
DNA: TGCGCCAGCAGCCCCACACAGGGATCTTCATCGAACTATGGCTACACCTTC
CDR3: CASSPTQGSSSNYGYTF

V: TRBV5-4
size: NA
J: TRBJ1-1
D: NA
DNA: TGTGCCAGCAGCGAGGGACTACACACTGAAGCTTTCTTT
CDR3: CASSEGLHTEAFF

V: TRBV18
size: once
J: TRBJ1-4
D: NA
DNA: TGTGCCAGCTCAGGACAGACTAATGAAAAACTGTTTTTT
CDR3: CASSGQTNEKLFF

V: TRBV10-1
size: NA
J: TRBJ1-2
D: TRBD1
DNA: TGCGCCAGCAGTGGACAGGGAGGTATTGGCTACACCTTC
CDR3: CASSGQGGIGYTF

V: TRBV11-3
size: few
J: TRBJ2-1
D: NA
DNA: TGTGCCAGCAGTTTGGCGGCTACTCGGGATGAGCAGTTCTTC
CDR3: CASSLAATRDEQFF

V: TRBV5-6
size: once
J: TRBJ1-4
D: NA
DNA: TGTGCCAGCAGCTTTACAGCAACTAATGAAAAACTGTTTTTT
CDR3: CASSFTATNEKLFF

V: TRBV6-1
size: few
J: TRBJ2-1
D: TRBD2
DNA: TGTGCCAGCAGGGACCGGTCGGGGGGTGAGCAGTTCTTC
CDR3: CASRDRSGGEQFF

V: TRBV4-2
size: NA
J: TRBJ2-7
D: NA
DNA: TGTGCCAGCAGCCAAGAAACTTCCTACGAGCAGTACTTC
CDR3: CASSQETSYEQYF

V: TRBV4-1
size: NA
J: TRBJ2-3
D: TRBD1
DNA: TGCGCCAGCAGCCACCTCCAACAGGGGGCGGAAGATACGCAGTATTTT
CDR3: CASSHLQQGAEDTQYF

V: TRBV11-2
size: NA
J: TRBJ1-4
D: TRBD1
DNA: TGTGCCAGCAGCACCGGCGGACAGGGGACAGAAAAACTGTTTTTT
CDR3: CASSTGGQGTEKLFF

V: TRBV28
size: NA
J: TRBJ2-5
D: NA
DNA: TGTGCCAGCAGTTCATCGACAGACAGAGAAGAGACCCAGTACTTC
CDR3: CASSSSTDREETQYF

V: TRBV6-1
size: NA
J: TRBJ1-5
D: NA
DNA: TGTGCCAGCCACTCAGACGGGAATCAGCCCCAGCATTTT
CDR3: CASHSDGNQPQHF

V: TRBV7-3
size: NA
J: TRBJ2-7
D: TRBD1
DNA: TGTGCCAGCAGCTTATACCCGACAGGGGCCTACGAGCAGTACTTC
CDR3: CASSLYPTGAYEQYF

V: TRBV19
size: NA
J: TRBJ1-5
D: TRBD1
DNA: TGTGCCAGTAGTACGGACAGGGGTAGCAATCAGCCCCAGCATTTT
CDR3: CASSTDRGSNQPQHF

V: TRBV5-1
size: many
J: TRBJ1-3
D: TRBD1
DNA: TGCGCCAGCAGCTTCACCGGGACAGGGATTGGAAACACCATATATTTT
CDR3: CASSFTGTGIGNTIYF

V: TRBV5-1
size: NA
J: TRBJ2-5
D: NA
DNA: TGCGCCAGCAGCCCGGGCGGGTTAAGGGAGACCCAGTACTTC
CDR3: CASSPGGLRETQYF

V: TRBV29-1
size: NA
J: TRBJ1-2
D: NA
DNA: TGCAGCGTTGAAGATTTCGGGATACTCTATGGCTACACCTTC
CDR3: CSVEDFGILYGYTF

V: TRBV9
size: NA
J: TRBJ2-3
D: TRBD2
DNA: TGTGCCAGCAGCGTACTAGCGGGGGCCGAAGATACGCAGTATTTT
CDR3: CASSVLAGAEDTQYF

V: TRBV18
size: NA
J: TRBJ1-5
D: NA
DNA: TGTGCCAGCTCACCTTTACAGGGTCAGAATCAGCCCCAGCATTTT
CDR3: CASSPLQGQNQPQHF

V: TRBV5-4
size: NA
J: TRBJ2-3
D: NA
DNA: TGTGCCAGCAGCTCGGGGCGGGAAAGCACAGATACGCAGTATTTT
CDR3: CASSSGRESTDTQYF

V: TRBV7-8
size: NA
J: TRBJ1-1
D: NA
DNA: TGTGCCAGCTGTTGGGGACAGAACACTGAAGCTTTCTTT
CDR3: CASCWGQNTEAFF

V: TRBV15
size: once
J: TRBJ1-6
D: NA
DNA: TGTGCCACCAGCAGGACAGATAATTCACCCCTCCACTTT
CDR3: CATSRTDNSPLHF

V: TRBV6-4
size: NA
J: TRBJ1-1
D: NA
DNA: TGTGCCAGCAGTGTAGAGGAAAACACTGAAGCTTTCTTT
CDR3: CASSVEENTEAFF

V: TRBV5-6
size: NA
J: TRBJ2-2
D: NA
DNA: TGTGCCAGCAGCCCACGGGTTGGCACCGGGGAGCTGTTTTTT
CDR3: CASSPRVGTGELFF

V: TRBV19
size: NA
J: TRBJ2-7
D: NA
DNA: TGTGCCAGTAAAGCACAGAGTACCTACGAGCAGTACTTC
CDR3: CASKAQSTYEQYF

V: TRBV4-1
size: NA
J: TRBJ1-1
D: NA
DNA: TGCGCCAGCAGCCAAGATCGAGGGTTCACTGAAGCTTTCTTT
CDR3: CASSQDRGFTEAFF

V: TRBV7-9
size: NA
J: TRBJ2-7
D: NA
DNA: TGTGCCAGCAGAGGAGGGGGCGACGAGCAGTACTTC
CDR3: CASRGGGDEQYF

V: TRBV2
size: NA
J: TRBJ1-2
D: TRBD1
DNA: TGTGCCAGCAGGTACTACCAGGGGGCAGAGGGCTACACCTTC
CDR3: CASRYYQGAEGYTF

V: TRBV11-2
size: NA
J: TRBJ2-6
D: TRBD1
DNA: TGTGCCAGCAGCTTAGCCTCGGGACAGGGTAAAGGGGCCAACGTCCTGACTTTC
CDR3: CASSLASGQGKGANVLTF

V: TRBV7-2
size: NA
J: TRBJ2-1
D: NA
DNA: TGTGCCAGCAGCTTAGTGGCCAGGGGCCCCTACAATGAGCAGTTCTTC
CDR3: CASSLVARGPYNEQFF

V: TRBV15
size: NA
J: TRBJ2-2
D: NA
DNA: TGTGCCACCAGCTCCCTGGGGGCCACCGGGGAGCTGTTTTTT
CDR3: CATSSLGATGELFF

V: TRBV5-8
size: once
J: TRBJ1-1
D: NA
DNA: TGTGCCAGCAGTTTCCAATCGAACACTGAAGCTTTCTTT
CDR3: CASSFQSNTEAFF

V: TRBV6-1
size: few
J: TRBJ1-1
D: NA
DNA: TGTGCCAGCAGAGACGGGGGGCTTGTGAACACTGAAGCTTTCTTT
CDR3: CASRDGGLVNTEAFF

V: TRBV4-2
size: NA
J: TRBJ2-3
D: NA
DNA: TGTGCCAGCAGCCAAGACCGGAGATCCAGCACAGATACGCAGTATTTT
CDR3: CASSQDRRSSTDTQYF